This is a list of T cell receptor beta chains from one sample in a study of T cell responses to AZD1222 COVID-19 vaccine. Measured with immunoSEQ multiplex PCR; TCRdb has only the in-frame clones, and not every one. The table lists roughly 150,000 clones, around 90% of them singletons, with about 1.4% in the top ten. The sequences come from peripheral blood, collected on day 0 of AZD1222 vaccination. The receptors were gathered from an adult in good health. The CDR3 runs from the conserved cysteine through the conserved F or W. The D gene is left open where the match is weak. Not every row has a clone size; where given, it reads once, few, many or a size class.

J gene | D gene | V gene | clone size | CDR3 DNA | CDR3 protein
TRBJ2-1 | TRBD1 | TRBV19 | NA | TGTGCCAGTAGTCCAGGGGGACAACTAGATGGGCGTGTGGCCTACAATGAGCAGTTCTTC | CASSPGGQLDGRVAYNEQFF
TRBJ1-2 | NA | TRBV7-6 | NA | TGTGCCAGCGCCCGGGACCCCGGCCCCAACTATGGCTACACCTTC | CASARDPGPNYGYTF
TRBJ2-3 | TRBD2 | TRBV15 | NA | TGTGCCACCAGCAGAAGCGGGGGGGCCACAGATACGCAGTATTTT | CATSRSGGATDTQYF
TRBJ2-7 | NA | TRBV9 | NA | TGTGCCAGCAGCCCCGGAGGCGGGCAGAGCTCCTACGAGCAGTACTTC | CASSPGGGQSSYEQYF
TRBJ2-1 | NA | TRBV7-9 | once | TGTGCCAGCAGCCTGACAGGTTACAATGAGCAGTTCTTC | CASSLTGYNEQFF
TRBJ1-5 | NA | TRBV3-1/TRBV3-2 | NA | TGTGCCAGCAGCCAAGGGCAGGGTAATCAGCCCCAGCATTTT | CASSQGQGNQPQHF
TRBJ2-3 | NA | TRBV24-1 | once | TGTGCCATCCACGCGGGGGCAAGGACAGATACGCAGTATTTT | CAIHAGARTDTQYF
TRBJ2-2 | NA | TRBV30 | NA | TGTGCCTGGAGCAGGGGTGGAGGCGGGGAGCTGTTTTTT | CAWSRGGGGELFF
TRBJ2-7 | NA | TRBV18 | NA | TGTGCCAGCTCACCACAATCACAAAACTACGAGCAGTACTTC | CASSPQSQNYEQYF
TRBJ2-2 | NA | TRBV19 | NA | TGTGCCAGTAGCCGGATCGCCGGGGAGCTGTTTTTT | CASSRIAGELFF
TRBJ2-7 | TRBD1 | TRBV19 | NA | TGTGCCAGTAGTACCCCGACAGGGACATCCTACGAGCAGTACTTC | CASSTPTGTSYEQYF
TRBJ2-5 | TRBD2 | TRBV4-2 | NA | TGTGCCAGCAGCCAAGATCGGAGCGGGAGACAGACCCAGTACTTC | CASSQDRSGRQTQYF
TRBJ1-1 | NA | TRBV20-1 | NA | TGCAGTGCTGAGTCGGACACTGAAGCTTTCTTT | CSAESDTEAFF
TRBJ2-5 | TRBD2 | TRBV4-2 | few | TGTGCCAGCAGCCAAGGTGCGGGGGGAGGTCAGGAGACCCAGTACTTC | CASSQGAGGGQETQYF
TRBJ1-5 | NA | TRBV6-2/TRBV6-3 | NA | TGTGCCAGCAGTCCCTCTCACAGGGTAAAGCAGCCCCAGCATTTT | CASSPSHRVKQPQHF
TRBJ1-1 | NA | TRBV25-1 | NA | TGTGCCAGCAGTGCCAACTGGCGGGGAGACACTGAAGCTTTCTTT | CASSANWRGDTEAFF
TRBJ1-2 | TRBD1 | TRBV28 | NA | TGTGCCAGCAGTTTCAGCAGGGGGCGAGGTAACTATGGCTACACCTTC | CASSFSRGRGNYGYTF
TRBJ2-1 | NA | TRBV7-3 | NA | TGTGCCAGCAGCTTTTCGAGTCACCTTGAGCAGTTCTTC | CASSFSSHLEQFF
TRBJ2-5 | TRBD2 | TRBV7-9 | NA | TGTGCCAGCAGCTGGTATGGGGCTAGCGGGAGAATAGGAGAGACCCAGTACTTC | CASSWYGASGRIGETQYF
TRBJ1-6 | NA | TRBV19 | NA | TGTGCCAGTAGTGACGGCAATTCACCCCTCCACTTT | CASSDGNSPLHF
TRBJ1-4 | TRBD1 | TRBV30 | once | TGTGCCTGCCGGGACAGGAATAATGAAAAACTGTTTTTT | CACRDRNNEKLFF
TRBJ2-7 | NA | TRBV4-2 | NA | TGTGCCAGCAGCCAAATGGACAGTCCCTACGAGCAGTACTTC | CASSQMDSPYEQYF
TRBJ2-7 | NA | TRBV30 | NA | TGTGCCTGGAGTGCCGGAACCTACGAGCAGTACTTC | CAWSAGTYEQYF
TRBJ1-3 | NA | TRBV18 | NA | TGTGCCAGCTCACACGACAGGGGAAACACCATATATTTT | CASSHDRGNTIYF
TRBJ1-5 | NA | TRBV5-6 | NA | TGTGCCAGCAGCTTGGGCCCGAGCAATCAGCCCCAGCATTTT | CASSLGPSNQPQHF
TRBJ1-1 | TRBD1 | TRBV10-1 | NA | TGCGCCAGCAGTACCGGGACAGGGGCAGCCACTGAAGCTTTCTTT | CASSTGTGAATEAFF
TRBJ2-7 | NA | TRBV28 | NA | TGTGCCAGCAGTTTTAAGGGCGAGATCGAGCAGTACTTC | CASSFKGEIEQYF
TRBJ2-1 | TRBD2 | TRBV7-6 | NA | TGTGCCAGCAGCTCCGGGGGGACGTCTTACAATGAGCAGTTCTTC | CASSSGGTSYNEQFF
TRBJ2-7 | TRBD2 | TRBV2 | NA | TGTGCCAGCAGACCTAAGGTTGGGCTAGCGGTTTCCTGGTACGAGCAGTACTTC | CASRPKVGLAVSWYEQYF
TRBJ2-3 | TRBD2 | TRBV6-4 | NA | TGTGCCAGCAGCCCCCGGGCGGGAGATAGCACAGATACGCAGTATTTT | CASSPRAGDSTDTQYF
TRBJ2-5 | NA | TRBV5-1 | NA | TGCGCCAGCAGCTTCCTAGGGGGAGAGACCCAGTACTTC | CASSFLGGETQYF